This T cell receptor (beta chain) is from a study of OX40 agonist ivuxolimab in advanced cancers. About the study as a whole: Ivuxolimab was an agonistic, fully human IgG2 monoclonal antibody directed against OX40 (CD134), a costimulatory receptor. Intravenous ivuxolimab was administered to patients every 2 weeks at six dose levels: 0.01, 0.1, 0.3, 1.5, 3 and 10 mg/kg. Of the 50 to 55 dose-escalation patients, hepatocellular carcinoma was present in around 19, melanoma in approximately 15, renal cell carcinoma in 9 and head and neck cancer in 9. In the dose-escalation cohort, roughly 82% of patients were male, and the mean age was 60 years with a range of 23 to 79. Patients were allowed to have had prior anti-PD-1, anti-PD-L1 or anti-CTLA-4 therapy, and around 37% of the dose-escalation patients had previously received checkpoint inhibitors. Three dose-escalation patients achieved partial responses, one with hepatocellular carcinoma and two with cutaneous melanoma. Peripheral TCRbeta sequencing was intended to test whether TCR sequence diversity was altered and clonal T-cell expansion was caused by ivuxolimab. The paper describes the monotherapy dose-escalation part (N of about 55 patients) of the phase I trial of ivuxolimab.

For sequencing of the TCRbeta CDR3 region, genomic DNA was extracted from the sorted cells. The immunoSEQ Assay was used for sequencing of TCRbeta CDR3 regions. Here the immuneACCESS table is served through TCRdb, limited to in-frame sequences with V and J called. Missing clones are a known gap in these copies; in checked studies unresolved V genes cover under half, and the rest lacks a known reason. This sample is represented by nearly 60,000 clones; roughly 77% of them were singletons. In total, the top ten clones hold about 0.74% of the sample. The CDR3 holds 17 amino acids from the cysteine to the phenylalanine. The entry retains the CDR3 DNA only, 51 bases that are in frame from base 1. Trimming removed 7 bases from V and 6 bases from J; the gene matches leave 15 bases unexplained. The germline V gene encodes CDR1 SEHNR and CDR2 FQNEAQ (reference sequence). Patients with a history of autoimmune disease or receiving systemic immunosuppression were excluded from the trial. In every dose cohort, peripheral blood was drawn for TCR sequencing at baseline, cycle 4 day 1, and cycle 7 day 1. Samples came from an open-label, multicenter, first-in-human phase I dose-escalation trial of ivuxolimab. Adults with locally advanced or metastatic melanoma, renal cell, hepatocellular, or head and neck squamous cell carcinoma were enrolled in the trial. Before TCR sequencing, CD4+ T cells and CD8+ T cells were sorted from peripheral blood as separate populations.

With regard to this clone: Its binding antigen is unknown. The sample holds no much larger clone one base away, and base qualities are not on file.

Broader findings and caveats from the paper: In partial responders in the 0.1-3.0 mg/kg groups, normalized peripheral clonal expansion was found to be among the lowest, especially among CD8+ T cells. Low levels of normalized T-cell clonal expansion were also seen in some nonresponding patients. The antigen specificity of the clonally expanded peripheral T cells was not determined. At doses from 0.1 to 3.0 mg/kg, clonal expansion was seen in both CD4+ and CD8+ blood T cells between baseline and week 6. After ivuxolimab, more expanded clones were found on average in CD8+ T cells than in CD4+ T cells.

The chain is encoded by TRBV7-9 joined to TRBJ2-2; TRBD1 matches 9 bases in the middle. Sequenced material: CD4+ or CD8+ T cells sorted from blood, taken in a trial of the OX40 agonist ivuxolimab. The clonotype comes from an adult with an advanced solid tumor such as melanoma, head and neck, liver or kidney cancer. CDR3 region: CASTAGFRDRDAGELFF. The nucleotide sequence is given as TGTGCCAGCACCGCCGGTTTCCGGGACAGGGACGCCGGGGAGCTGTTTTTT.